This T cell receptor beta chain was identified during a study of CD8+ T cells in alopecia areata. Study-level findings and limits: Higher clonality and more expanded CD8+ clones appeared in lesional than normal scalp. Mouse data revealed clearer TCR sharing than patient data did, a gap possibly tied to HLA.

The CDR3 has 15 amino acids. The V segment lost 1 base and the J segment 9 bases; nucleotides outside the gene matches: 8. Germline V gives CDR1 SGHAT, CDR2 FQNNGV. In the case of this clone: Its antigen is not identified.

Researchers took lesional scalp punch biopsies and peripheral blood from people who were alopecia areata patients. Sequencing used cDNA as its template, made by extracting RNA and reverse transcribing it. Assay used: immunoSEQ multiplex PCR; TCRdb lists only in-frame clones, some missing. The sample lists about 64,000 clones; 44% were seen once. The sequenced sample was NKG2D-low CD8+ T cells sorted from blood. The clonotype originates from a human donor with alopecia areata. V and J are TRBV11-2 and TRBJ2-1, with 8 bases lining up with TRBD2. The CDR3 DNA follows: TGTGCCAGCAGCTTAGTCTGGGGGACTAGAATTGAGCAGTTCTTC. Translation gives CASSLVWGTRIEQFF.